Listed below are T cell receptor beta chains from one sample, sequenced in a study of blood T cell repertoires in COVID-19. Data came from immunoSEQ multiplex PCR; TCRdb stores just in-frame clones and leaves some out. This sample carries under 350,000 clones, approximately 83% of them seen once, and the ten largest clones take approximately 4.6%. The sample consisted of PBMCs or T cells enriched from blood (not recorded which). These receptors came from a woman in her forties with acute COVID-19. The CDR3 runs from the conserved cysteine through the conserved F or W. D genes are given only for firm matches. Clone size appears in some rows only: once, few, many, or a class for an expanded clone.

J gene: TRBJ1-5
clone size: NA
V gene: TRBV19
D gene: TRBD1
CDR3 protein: CASRDRGTSQPQHF
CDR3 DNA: TGTGCCAGTAGAGACAGGGGAACTAGTCAGCCCCAGCATTTT

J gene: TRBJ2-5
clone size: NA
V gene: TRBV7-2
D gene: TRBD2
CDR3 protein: CASSLGGGAEETQYF
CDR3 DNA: TGTGCCAGCAGCTTAGGCGGGGGGGCGGAAGAGACCCAGTACTTC

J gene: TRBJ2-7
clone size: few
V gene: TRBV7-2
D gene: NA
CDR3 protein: CASSPHQYEQYF
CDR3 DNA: TGTGCCAGCAGCCCGCACCAGTACGAGCAGTACTTC

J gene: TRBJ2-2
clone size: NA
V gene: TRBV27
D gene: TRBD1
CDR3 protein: CASSLSGGVNTGELFF
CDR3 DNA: TGTGCCAGCAGTTTATCAGGGGGCGTGAACACCGGGGAGCTGTTTTTT

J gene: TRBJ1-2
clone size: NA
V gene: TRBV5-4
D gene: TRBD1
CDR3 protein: CASSRGTEFLYGYTF
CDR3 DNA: TGTGCCAGCAGCCGAGGGACAGAGTTTTTATATGGCTACACCTTC

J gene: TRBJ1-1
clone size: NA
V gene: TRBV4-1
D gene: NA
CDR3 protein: CASSQDADTEAFF
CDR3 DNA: TGCGCCAGCAGCCAAGATGCGGACACTGAAGCTTTCTTT

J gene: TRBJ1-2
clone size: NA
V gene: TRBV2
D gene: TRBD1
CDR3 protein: CASRPGQLTGGYTF
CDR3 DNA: TGTGCCAGCAGGCCGGGACAGTTAACAGGTGGCTACACCTTC

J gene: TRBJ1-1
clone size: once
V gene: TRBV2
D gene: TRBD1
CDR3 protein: CASSDRGVVAFF
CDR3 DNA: TGTGCCAGCAGTGACAGGGGGGTTGTCGCTTTCTTT

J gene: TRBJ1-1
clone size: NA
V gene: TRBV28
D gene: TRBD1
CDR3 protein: CASSSYEILQGVGTEAFF
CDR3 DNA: TGTGCCAGCAGTTCCTACGAAATACTACAGGGGGTAGGCACTGAAGCTTTCTTT

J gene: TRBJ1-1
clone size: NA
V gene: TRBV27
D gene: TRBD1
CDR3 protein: CASSLTTGVNTEAFF
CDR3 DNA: TGTGCCAGCAGTTTAACGACAGGGGTGAACACTGAAGCTTTCTTT

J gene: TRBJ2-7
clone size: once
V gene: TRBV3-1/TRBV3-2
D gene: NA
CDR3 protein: CASSQGGLEQYF
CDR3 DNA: TGTGCCAGCAGCCAAGGTGGGCTCGAGCAGTACTTC

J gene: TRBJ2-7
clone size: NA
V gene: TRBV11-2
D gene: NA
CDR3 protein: CASSLVSYEQYF
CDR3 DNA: TGTGCCAGCAGCTTAGTCAGCTACGAGCAGTACTTC

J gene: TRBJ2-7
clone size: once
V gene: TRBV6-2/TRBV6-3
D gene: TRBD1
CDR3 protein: CASSVRGQEYF
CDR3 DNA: TGTGCCAGCAGTGTCCGAGGACAGGAGTACTTC

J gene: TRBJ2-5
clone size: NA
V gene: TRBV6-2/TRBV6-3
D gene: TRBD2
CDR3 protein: CASSYHERGGAETQYF
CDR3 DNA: TGTGCCAGCAGTTACCATGAGCGGGGGGGCGCGGAGACCCAGTACTTC

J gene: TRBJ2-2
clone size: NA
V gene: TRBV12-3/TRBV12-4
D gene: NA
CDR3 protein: CASSLTGPGELFF
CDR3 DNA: TGTGCCAGCAGTTTAACAGGACCCGGGGAGCTGTTTTTT

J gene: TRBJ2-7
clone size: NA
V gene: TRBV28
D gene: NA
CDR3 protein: CASSSQEGNRVFYEQYF
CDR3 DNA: TGTGCCAGCAGTTCCCAAGAGGGTAACAGGGTTTTCTACGAGCAGTACTTC

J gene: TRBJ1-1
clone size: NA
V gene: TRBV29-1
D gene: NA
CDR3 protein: CSVGRQSEAFF
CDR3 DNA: TGCAGCGTTGGGAGACAGTCTGAAGCTTTCTTT

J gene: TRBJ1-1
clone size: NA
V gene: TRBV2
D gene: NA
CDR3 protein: CASSGTVNTEAFF
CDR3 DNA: TGTGCCAGCAGCGGGACTGTTAACACTGAAGCTTTCTTT

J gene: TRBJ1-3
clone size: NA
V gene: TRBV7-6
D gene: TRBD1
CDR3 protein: CASSLGVLGTGPGNTIYF
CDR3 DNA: TGTGCCAGCAGCTTAGGGGTTCTGGGGACAGGGCCTGGAAACACCATATATTTT

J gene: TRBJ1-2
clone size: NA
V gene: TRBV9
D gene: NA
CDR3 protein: CASSVGALGADGYTF
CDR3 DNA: TGTGCCAGCAGCGTAGGGGCCCTGGGGGCAGATGGCTACACCTTC

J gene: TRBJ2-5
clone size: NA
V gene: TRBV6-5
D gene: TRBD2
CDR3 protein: CASSPLGLEQETQYF
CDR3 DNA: TGTGCCAGCAGCCCCTTGGGACTAGAGCAAGAGACCCAGTACTTC

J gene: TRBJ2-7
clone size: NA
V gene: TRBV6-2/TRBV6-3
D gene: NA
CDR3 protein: CASSYPQRAFILTYEQYF
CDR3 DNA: TGTGCCAGCAGTTACCCTCAGCGGGCCTTTATCCTTACCTACGAGCAGTACTTC

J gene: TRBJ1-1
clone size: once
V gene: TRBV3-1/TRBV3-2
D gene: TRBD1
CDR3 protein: CASSTGVYTEAFF
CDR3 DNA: TGTGCCAGCAGTACAGGGGTGTACACTGAAGCTTTCTTT

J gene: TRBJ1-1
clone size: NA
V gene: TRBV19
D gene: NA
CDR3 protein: CASSTGDGMNTEAFF
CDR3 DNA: TGTGCCAGTAGTACAGGGGACGGGATGAACACTGAAGCTTTCTTT

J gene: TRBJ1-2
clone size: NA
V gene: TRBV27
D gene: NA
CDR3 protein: CASSIRQTLKANYGYTF
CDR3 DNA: TGTGCCAGCAGTATTAGACAGACTCTAAAAGCTAACTATGGCTACACCTTC

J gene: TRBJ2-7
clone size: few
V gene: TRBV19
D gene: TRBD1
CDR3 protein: CASSITGGSGEQYF
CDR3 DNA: TGTGCCAGTAGTATAACAGGGGGCTCGGGCGAGCAGTACTTC

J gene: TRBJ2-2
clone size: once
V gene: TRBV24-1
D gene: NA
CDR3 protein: CATGSSSTGELFF
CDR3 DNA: TGTGCCACCGGCTCCTCTTCGACCGGGGAGCTGTTTTTT

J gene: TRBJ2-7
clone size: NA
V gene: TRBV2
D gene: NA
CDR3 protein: CASSEDTYEQYF
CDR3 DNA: TGTGCCAGCAGTGAGGACACCTACGAGCAGTACTTC

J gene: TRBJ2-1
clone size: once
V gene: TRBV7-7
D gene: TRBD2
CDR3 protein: CASSFQAGVGNEQFF
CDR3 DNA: TGTGCTAGCAGCTTTCAAGCGGGAGTAGGAAATGAGCAGTTCTTC

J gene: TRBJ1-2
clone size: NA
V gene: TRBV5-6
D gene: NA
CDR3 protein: CASSLGRQLYGYTF
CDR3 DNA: TGTGCCAGCAGCTTGGGGCGACAGCTATATGGCTACACCTTC

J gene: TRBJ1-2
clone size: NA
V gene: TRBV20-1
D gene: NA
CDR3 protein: CSAIGGYGYTF
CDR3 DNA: TGCAGTGCTATCGGGGGGTATGGCTACACCTTC

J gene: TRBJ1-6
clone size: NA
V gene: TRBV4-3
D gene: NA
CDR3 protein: CASSQDLHSYNSPLHF
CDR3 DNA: TGCGCCAGCAGCCAAGATCTGCACAGCTATAATTCACCCCTCCACTTT

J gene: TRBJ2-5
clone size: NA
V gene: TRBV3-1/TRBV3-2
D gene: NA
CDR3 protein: CASSLGGQETQYF
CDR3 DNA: TGTGCCAGCAGCCTAGGCGGACAAGAGACCCAGTACTTC

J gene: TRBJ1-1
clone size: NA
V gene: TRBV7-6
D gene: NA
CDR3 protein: CASSQNVAGNTEAFF
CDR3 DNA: TGTGCCAGCAGCCAGAACGTGGCAGGCAACACTGAAGCTTTCTTT

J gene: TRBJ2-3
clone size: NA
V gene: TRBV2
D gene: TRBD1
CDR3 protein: CASSEDPKSRTGNF
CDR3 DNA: TGTGCCAGCAGTGAAGATCCGAAATCCCGGACAGGGAATTTT

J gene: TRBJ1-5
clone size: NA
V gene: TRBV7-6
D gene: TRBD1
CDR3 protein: CASSQTGTGGNQPQHF
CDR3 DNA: TGTGCCAGCAGCCAGACAGGGACTGGTGGCAATCAGCCCCAGCATTTT

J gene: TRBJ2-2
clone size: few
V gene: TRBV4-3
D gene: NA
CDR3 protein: CASSQDGGLLTGELFF
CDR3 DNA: TGCGCCAGCAGCCAAGATGGCGGCCTCCTGACCGGGGAGCTGTTTTTT

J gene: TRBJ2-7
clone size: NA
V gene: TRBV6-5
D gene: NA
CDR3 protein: CASTRASLFYEQYF
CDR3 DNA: TGTGCCAGCACCAGAGCGAGTCTTTTCTACGAGCAGTACTTC

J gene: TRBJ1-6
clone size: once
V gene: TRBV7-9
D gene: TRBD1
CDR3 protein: CASSDTLQGGFSPLHF
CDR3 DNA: TGTGCCAGCAGCGATACCTTACAGGGGGGGTTTTCACCCCTCCACTTT

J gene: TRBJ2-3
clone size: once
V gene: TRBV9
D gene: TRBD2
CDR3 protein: CASSVGAGGTDTQYF
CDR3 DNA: TGTGCCAGCAGCGTAGGAGCGGGAGGCACAGATACGCAGTATTTT

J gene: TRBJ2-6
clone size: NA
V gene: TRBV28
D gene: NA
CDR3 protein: CASRSGSGYRFGANVLTF
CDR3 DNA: TGTGCCAGCAGATCCGGGTCAGGGTATCGCTTCGGGGCCAACGTCCTGACTTTC

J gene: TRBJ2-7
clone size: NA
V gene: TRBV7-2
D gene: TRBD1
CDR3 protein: CASSLGQPVYEQYF
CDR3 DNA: TGTGCCAGCAGCTTGGGACAGCCAGTCTACGAGCAGTACTTC

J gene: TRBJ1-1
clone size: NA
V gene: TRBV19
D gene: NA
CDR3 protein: CASSIMGQNTEAFF
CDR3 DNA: TGTGCCAGTAGTATAATGGGACAGAACACTGAAGCTTTCTTT

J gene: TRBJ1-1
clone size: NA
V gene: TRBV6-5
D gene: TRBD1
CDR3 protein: CASSNSGQTRAFF
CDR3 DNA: TGTGCCAGCAGTAACTCGGGACAGACGCGAGCTTTCTTT

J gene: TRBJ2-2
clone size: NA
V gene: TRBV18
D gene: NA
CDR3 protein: CASSPPDRLNTGELFF
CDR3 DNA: TGTGCCAGCTCACCACCCGACAGGTTGAACACCGGGGAGCTGTTTTTT

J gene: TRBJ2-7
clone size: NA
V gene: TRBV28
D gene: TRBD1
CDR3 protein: CASRRRQGAVYEQYF
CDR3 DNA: TGTGCCAGCAGGCGAAGACAGGGGGCAGTATACGAGCAGTACTTC